The rows below give T cell receptor beta chains drawn from one sample of a study of glioma-infiltrating T cells after dendritic cell vaccination. Sequencing was performed with immunoSEQ multiplex PCR; in TCRdb, only in-frame clones are kept and a portion is missing. Of 90,000 to 140,000 clones listed, almost 90% are singletons. The sequencing here drew on blood, taken after dendritic cell vaccination. These TCRs come from a human donor with glioblastoma. Both conserved end residues are part of each CDR3. The order of the fields is J gene, V gene, clone size, D gene, CDR3 protein, CDR3 DNA. D genes are given only for firm matches. A clone size is listed for some rows: how often the clone was seen (once, few, many), or a class if it is expanded.

>TRBJ1-6|TRBV16|-|TRBD1
CASSQVRQGHSPLHF
TGTGCCAGCAGCCAAGTGAGACAGGGGCATTCACCCCTCCACTTT
>TRBJ1-4|TRBV6-5|-|TRBD1
CASSSGTGQEKLFF
TGTGCCAGCAGCTCCGGGACAGGGCAGGAAAAACTGTTTTTT
>TRBJ2-7|TRBV21-1|few|-
CASSKTDLQTLTYEQYF
TGTGCCAGCAGCAAAACAGATCTTCAGACCCTTACCTACGAGCAGTACTTC
>TRBJ2-1|TRBV5-1|-|-
CASTRDTYNNEQFF
TGCGCCAGCACCCGGGATACGTACAACAATGAGCAGTTCTTC
>TRBJ2-3|TRBV7-9|-|TRBD2
CASSLLPGLAGGLTDTQYF
TGTGCCAGCAGCTTACTACCGGGACTAGCGGGAGGGTTAACAGATACGCAGTATTTT
>TRBJ2-3|TRBV5-1|-|-
CASSIGRGSTDTQYF
TGCGCCAGCAGCATTGGTCGGGGGAGCACAGATACGCAGTATTTT
>TRBJ2-1|TRBV29-1|-|TRBD2
CSVDRLAGPGQFF
TGCAGCGTTGACAGACTAGCGGGGCCTGGGCAGTTCTTC
>TRBJ2-7|TRBV28|-|TRBD2
CASSLGGGSSYEQYF
TGTGCCAGCAGTTTAGGCGGGGGTAGCTCCTACGAGCAGTACTTC
>TRBJ2-1|TRBV7-3|-|-
CASSLFITGNEQFF
TGTGCCAGCAGCTTATTTATAACTGGCAATGAGCAGTTCTTC
>TRBJ2-5|TRBV5-1|-|-
CASSLDGQGPVETQYF
TGCGCCAGCAGCTTGGATGGGCAGGGGCCTGTGGAGACCCAGTACTTC
>TRBJ1-1|TRBV5-6|-|-
CASSSVSVNTEAFF
TGTGCCAGCAGCTCGGTGTCGGTAAACACTGAAGCTTTCTTT
>TRBJ2-1|TRBV4-2|few|TRBD1
CASSQDFGQGDEQFF
TGTGCCAGCAGCCAAGATTTCGGACAGGGCGATGAGCAGTTCTTC
>TRBJ2-7|TRBV30|-|TRBD2
CAWRLAGRTYEQYF
TGTGCCTGGAGGTTAGCGGGGCGGACCTACGAGCAGTACTTC
>TRBJ1-5|TRBV19|-|-
CASSIGDQPQHF
TGTGCCAGTAGCATCGGAGATCAGCCCCAGCATTTT
>TRBJ2-1|TRBV5-4|-|TRBD1
CASNLDRGNEQFF
TGTGCCAGCAACCTGGACAGGGGGAATGAGCAGTTCTTC
>TRBJ2-3|TRBV21-1|-|-
CASSTDERGDEAFSTDTQYF
TGTGCCAGCAGCACCGATGAGCGGGGGGACGAAGCCTTTAGCACAGATACGCAGTATTTT
>TRBJ1-2|TRBV7-8|large|-
CASSTGQNYGYTF
TGTGCCAGCAGCACCGGACAGAACTATGGCTACACCTTC
>TRBJ2-1|TRBV27|-|-
CASRDFGPNEQFF
TGTGCCAGCCGGGACTTCGGGCCAAATGAGCAGTTCTTC
>TRBJ1-2|TRBV7-9|-|-
CASSSITRTGIGGYTF
TGTGCCAGCAGCTCCATTACCCGGACGGGGATTGGTGGCTACACCTTC
>TRBJ1-2|TRBV7-3|-|-
CASSSQGTGGYTF
TGTGCCAGCAGCTCACAGGGCACGGGAGGCTACACCTTC
>TRBJ1-5|TRBV12-2|-|-
CASRLQQGAVGNQPQHF
TGTGCAAGTCGCCTCCAGCAGGGTGCTGTGGGCAATCAGCCCCAGCATTTT
>TRBJ1-6|TRBV2|-|-
CASSIYGQGLDSPLHF
TGTGCCAGCAGTATCTACGGGCAGGGCTTAGATTCACCCCTCCACTTT
>TRBJ1-2|TRBV30|few|-
CAWSDQGNYGYTF
TGTGCCTGGAGTGATCAGGGAAACTATGGCTACACCTTC
>TRBJ1-6|TRBV1|-|-
CTSSQDLEPGTGQNSPLHF
TGCACCAGCAGCCAAGATCTCGAGCCCGGGACAGGGCAAAATTCACCCCTCCACTTT
>TRBJ1-5|TRBV30|-|-
CAWSSTENQPQHF
TGTGCCTGGAGTTCGACAGAAAATCAGCCCCAGCATTTT
>TRBJ2-1|TRBV5-4|-|TRBD2
CASSLDSLAGNEQFF
TGTGCCAGCAGCTTGGATAGTCTAGCGGGCAATGAGCAGTTCTTC
>TRBJ1-1|TRBV9|-|-
CASSVAPQGRSNTEAFF
TGTGCCAGCAGCGTAGCTCCCCAGGGTCGGTCGAACACTGAAGCTTTCTTT
>TRBJ2-5|TRBV11-3|-|-
CASSEGVGRGETQYF
TGTGCCAGCAGCGAAGGTGTTGGCAGGGGAGAGACCCAGTACTTC
>TRBJ2-2|TRBV5-1|-|-
CASSLTGSTGELFF
TGCGCCAGCAGCTTGACAGGATCCACCGGGGAGCTGTTTTTT
>TRBJ2-7|TRBV4-2|-|TRBD2
CASSHLGRTSGTYEQYF
TGTGCCAGCAGCCACCTCGGAAGGACTAGCGGTACCTACGAGCAGTACTTC
>TRBJ1-3|TRBV5-6|-|-
CASSLVAGRGNTIYF
TGTGCCAGCAGCTTGGTCGCGGGGAGAGGAAACACCATATATTTT
>TRBJ2-7|TRBV7-9|-|TRBD1
CASSLGGTGRKEQYF
TGTGCCAGCAGCTTAGGTGGGACAGGGAGAAAAGAGCAGTACTTC
>TRBJ2-1|TRBV2|-|-
CAGKGTRRNEQFF
TGTGCCGGTAAAGGAACTAGGAGGAATGAGCAGTTCTTC
>TRBJ1-2|TRBV30|-|-
CAWSVSGFGYTF
TGTGCCTGGAGTGTTTCGGGGTTTGGCTACACCTTC
>TRBJ2-1|TRBV6-1|-|TRBD2
CASRWGGYNEQFF
TGTGCCAGCAGGTGGGGGGGCTACAATGAGCAGTTCTTC
>TRBJ1-2|TRBV18|once|-
CASSPVKAGVRGYTF
TGTGCCAGCTCACCAGTCAAAGCAGGGGTTCGGGGCTACACCTTC
>TRBJ2-5|TRBV7-9|-|-
CASYMEGSGTQYF
TGTGCCAGCTACATGGAGGGGTCGGGGACCCAGTACTTC
>TRBJ2-5|TRBV2|-|-
CASSEGGQETQYF
TGTGCCAGCAGTGAAGGAGGTCAAGAGACCCAGTACTTC
>TRBJ1-2|TRBV5-4|-|-
CASSFISNYGYTF
TGTGCCAGCAGCTTTATCAGTAACTATGGCTACACCTTC
>TRBJ1-4|TRBV19|-|-
CASSMGTSVNEKLFF
TGTGCCAGTAGTATGGGGACTTCCGTGAATGAAAAACTGTTTTTT
>TRBJ2-3|TRBV5-1|-|-
CASSLAAGSAGTDTQYF
TGCGCCAGCAGCTTGGCCGCCGGGTCGGCAGGCACAGATACGCAGTATTTT